The 25 T cell receptor beta chains below were found in one sample sequenced in a study of T cell changes during pregnancy in multiple sclerosis. Repertoires were generated with immunoSEQ multiplex PCR, while TCRdb's copy carries only in-frame clones and drops some. This sample carries tens of thousands of clones, more than 85% of them seen once, and the ten largest clones take approximately 0.97%. The sample here was peripheral blood, taken before pregnancy. The receptor set was obtained from a female donor with multiple sclerosis, enrolled in a pregnancy study.

In this sample, this clone turned up once. V and J are TRBV15 and TRBJ1-2; the D gene is possibly TRBD1 (6 bases). V was clipped by 5 bases and J by 4 bases, with 14 bases between them. Germline V CDR1 and CDR2: LNHNV, YYDKDF (reference sequence). CDR3 length: 14 residues. The CDR3 coding sequence is TGTGCCACCAGCCCTAGGACAGCTACCTATGGCTACACCTTC. Protein sequence: CATSPRTATYGYTF. The variable domain in full, completed from reference TRBV15 and TRBJ1-2, reads DAMVIQNPRYQVTQFGKPVTLSCSQTLNHNVMYWYQQKSSQAPKLLFHYYDKDFNNEADTPDNFQSRRPNTSFCFLDIRSPGLGDTAMYLCATSPRTATYGYTFGSGTRLTVV.

V gene TRBV5-4 combines with J gene TRBJ1-1; D perhaps matches TRBD1 (5 bases). Germline CDR1 and CDR2: SGHNT and YYREEE (reference sequence). Trimming removed 6 bases from V and 1 base from J, with 16 bases in between. This CDR3 is 15 amino acids long. This chain's CDR3 is CASTRGGRKNTEAFF. The CDR3 DNA sequence: TGTGCCAGCACGAGGGGAGGGCGGAAGAACACTGAAGCTTTCTTT.

The rearrangement joins TRBV10-3 to TRBJ2-7, with 10 bases fitting TRBD1. Trimming cost V 6 bases and J 6 bases; bases outside gene matches: 5. The CDR3 loop spans 13 amino acids. CDR1 and CDR2 (germline): ENHRY, SYGVKD. In nucleotides, the CDR3 is TGTGCCATCAGGGACAGGGGGGAATTCGAGCAGTACTTC. This codes for CAIRDRGEFEQYF.

The chain links TRBV19 to TRBJ2-3; D is ambiguous. This CDR3 contains 14 residues. The V gene lost 5 bases and the J gene lost 6 bases, with 15 bases spanning the gap. Germline V gene data show CDR1 as LNHDA and CDR2 as SQIVND (reference sequence). CDR3 sequence reads: CASSSRPPWDTQYF. The CDR3 region has the DNA TGTGCCAGTAGTTCCAGGCCCCCCTGGGATACGCAGTATTTT. The variable domain in full, with the rest retrieved from reference TRBV19 and TRBJ2-3, is DGGITQSPKYLFRKEGQNVTLSCEQNLNHDAMYWYRQDPGQGLRLIYYSQIVNDFQKGDIAEGYSVSREKKESFPLTVTSAQKNPTAFYLCASSSRPPWDTQYFGPGTRLTVL.

The V gene is TRBV7-2, the J gene TRBJ2-4, with TRBD2 as a possible D gene (5 bases). The length of the CDR3 is 16 residues. Trimming shortened V by 7 bases and J by 0 bases, and 16 bases separated the two germline ends. CDR1 and CDR2 (germline): SGHTA, FQGNSA. The CDR3, as DNA: TGTGCCAGCACTCCCCGGGATCAGCTAGCCAAAAACATTCAGTACTTC. It encodes CASTPRDQLAKNIQYF.

The genes are TRBV6-5 and TRBJ1-1; D perhaps matches TRBD1 (5 bases). The germline V gene encodes CDR1 MNHEY and CDR2 SVGAGI. The V gene lost 10 bases and the J gene lost 1 base, with 13 bases spanning the gap. The CDR3 length is 13 residues. This CDR3 reads CAIQSGGNTEAFF. CDR3 DNA: TGTGCCATTCAATCCGGGGGGAACACTGAAGCTTTCTTT.

The chain links TRBV2 to TRBJ2-2; 9 positions match TRBD2. The CDR3 has 17 amino acids. The V gene's germline CDR1 is SNHLY and CDR2 FYNNEI. Losses at the gene ends were 7 bases for V and 5 bases for J; bases not matched to a gene: 14. The CDR3 region is CASTARSGRPRTGELFF. Here the CDR3 DNA reads TGTGCCAGCACCGCTAGGAGCGGGAGGCCCAGGACCGGGGAGCTGTTTTTT.

V is TRBV27 and J is TRBJ2-4, with 10 bases matching TRBD1. V lost 6 bases, J lost 6 bases, and 8 bases stayed unmatched. The CDR3 has 15 amino acids. CDR1 MNHEY and CDR2 SMNVEV come from the germline V gene (reference sequence). CDR3 residues: CASSRQGARGNIQYF. The CDR3 DNA reads TGTGCCAGCAGCCGACAGGGGGCGCGGGGAAACATTCAGTACTTC.

The J gene is TRBJ2-7, the V gene TRBV7-9; D is unclear. The CDR3 is 11 amino acids. Per germline, CDR1 SEHNR and CDR2 FQNEAQ (reference sequence). V dropped 5 bases and J dropped 4 bases, with 6 bases sitting between them. The CDR3, as DNA: TGTGCCAGCAGCAACGGTTACGAGCAGTACTTC. This sequence encodes CASSNGYEQYF.

The rearrangement links TRBV6-5 to TRBJ2-7; TRBD1 might be the D (6 bases). The CDR3 has 15 amino acids. Germline CDR1 MNHEY, CDR2 SVGAGI. Trimming removed 5 bases at V and 4 bases at J, with 18 bases between. The CDR3 sequence: CASSPQGTLPYEQYF. For the CDR3, the DNA is TGTGCCAGCAGTCCCCAGGGGACCCTACCGTACGAGCAGTACTTC.

The V and J genes are TRBV5-8 and TRBJ2-7, with 10 bases lining up with TRBD1. Germline trimming cut 2 bases from V and 3 bases from J; bases unmatched to any gene: 2. The germline V gene has CDR1 SGHTS and CDR2 YDEGEE. This CDR3 has 14 residues. CDR3 in amino acids: CASSFRTGGYEQYF. Here the CDR3 DNA reads TGTGCCAGCAGCTTTCGGACAGGGGGCTACGAGCAGTACTTC.

The J gene is TRBJ2-7, the V gene TRBV5-1; TRBD1 is a possible D gene (5 bases). Germline V gives CDR1 SGHRS, CDR2 YFSETQ. Trimming shortened V by 2 bases and J by 2 bases, and 14 bases separated the two germline ends. The CDR3 runs to 15 residues. This chain's CDR3 is CASSFKGEPPYEQYF. In DNA form, the CDR3 reads TGCGCCAGCAGCTTTAAAGGGGAACCCCCCTACGAGCAGTACTTC.

This chain connects TRBV5-1 to TRBJ2-7; TRBD2 aligns across 11 bases. Trimming removed 5 bases from V and 0 bases from J; junction bases left unmatched: 4. The CDR3 covers 15 residues. Germline loops: CDR1 SGHRS, CDR2 YFSETQ. CDR3 region: CASSYSGGGSYEQYF. Here the CDR3 DNA reads TGCGCCAGCAGTTATAGCGGGGGGGGCTCCTACGAGCAGTACTTC.

The CDR3 DNA sequence: TGTGCCAGCAGCGAGGGCCATGAGCAGTTCTTC. Its translation: CASSEGHEQFF. The chain recombines TRBV6-4 with TRBJ2-1; TRBD2 is a possible D gene (5 bases). CDR1 is MRHNA and CDR2 is SNTAGT in the germline V gene. CDR3 length equals 11 residues. The V end lost 6 bases, the J end lost 8 bases, and 8 bases lay between the germline ends.

This CDR3 reads CASSYAEGEKLFF. In nucleotides, the CDR3 is TGTGCCAGCAGTTACGCGGAAGGCGAAAAACTGTTTTTT. The J gene is TRBJ1-4, the V gene TRBV6-5; D call uncertain. The V and J ends lost 2 bases and 8 bases respectively, with 9 bases between them. Germline CDR1 reads MNHEY; CDR2 reads SVGAGI. The length of the CDR3 is 13 residues.

The chain is built from TRBV6-1 and TRBJ2-7, with 9 bases lining up with TRBD1. V shed 5 bases, J shed 7 bases, and the junction held 6 bases outside the gene matches. This CDR3 region has 13 residues. Germline values: CDR1 MNHNS, CDR2 SASEGT. CDR3 nucleotides: TGTGCCAGCAGTTGGACAGGGGTTGGAGAGCAGTACTTC. Translation: CASSWTGVGEQYF.

V usage is TRBV27 and J usage is TRBJ1-1; D remains ambiguous. This CDR3 contains 15 residues. Trimming took 2 bases from V and 1 from J, leaving 11 bases between them. Looked up from germline, CDR1 is MNHEY and CDR2 is SMNVEV (reference sequence). CDR3 sequence reads: CASSLNRGSNTEAFF. As DNA, the CDR3 is TGTGCCAGCAGTTTAAATCGGGGTTCGAACACTGAAGCTTTCTTT.

The chain combines TRBV5-1 with TRBJ2-7; D might be TRBD2 (6 bases). CDR3 size: 15 residues. V lost 0 bases and J lost 2, with 12 bases in between. Germline assignment: CDR1 SGHRS and CDR2 YFSETQ. CDR3 nucleotides: TGCGCCAGCAGCTTGGAGCTAGCGTCTACCTACGAGCAGTACTTC. It yields the protein CASSLELASTYEQYF.

CDR3 in amino acids: CASSTGTGELFF. Here the CDR3 DNA reads TGTGCCAGCAGTACAGGCACCGGGGAGCTGTTTTTT. The chain combines TRBV2 with TRBJ2-2, with a weak D call TRBD1 (5 bases). With 5 bases removed from V and 4 bases from J, the gap between germline ends came to 5 bases. This CDR3 is built from 12 residues. CDR1 is SNHLY, CDR2 FYNNEI, per germline.

This chain uses TRBV7-8 with TRBJ1-2; 12 positions match TRBD1. With 6 bases clipped from V and 2 bases from J, the junction kept 7 bases outside the gene matches. Germline lookup yields CDR1 SGHVS and CDR2 FQNEAQ. There are 16 residues in the CDR3. For the CDR3, the DNA is TGTGCCAGCAGAACCGGGACAGGGGGCGCAAACTATGGCTACACCTTC. This encodes CASRTGTGGANYGYTF.

V gene TRBV20-1 combines with J gene TRBJ2-5; D unresolved. The ends were cut back, 3 bases at V and 5 bases at J, with 7 bases in the middle. The CDR3 length is 11 residues. Per the germline V gene, CDR1 is DFQATT and CDR2 is SNEGSKA (reference sequence). The CDR3 spells CSASGPETQYF. DNA of the CDR3: TGCAGTGCTAGTGGGCCCGAGACCCAGTACTTC.

The rearrangement links TRBV18 to TRBJ1-2; TRBD1 aligns across 8 bases. Germline CDR1 and CDR2: KGHSH and LQKENI. This CDR3 is built from 14 residues. V was pared by 3 bases and J by 10 bases, with 10 bases of the junction left unmatched. CDR3 in amino acids: CASSPAGTGTYYTF. The CDR3 DNA follows: TGTGCCAGCTCACCGGCCGGGACAGGAACCTACTACACCTTC.

This rearrangement joins TRBV7-3 to TRBJ2-2; TRBD1 agrees at 9 bases. The CDR3 contains 15 residues. Trimming removed 10 bases from V and 3 bases from J; junction bases left unmatched: 9. The germline V gene has CDR1 SGHTA and CDR2 FQGTGA. CDR3 loop: CATRRDRADTGELFF. The CDR3 coding sequence is TGTGCCACTCGACGGGACAGGGCTGACACCGGGGAGCTGTTTTTT.

The genes are TRBV7-6 and TRBJ1-1; 11 bases map to TRBD1. The junction had 4 bases not matched to a gene; V was cut back by 2 bases and J by 5 bases. Germline CDR1 is SGHVS and CDR2 is FNYEAQ. The CDR3 is 15 residues long. CDR3 region: CASSLRTGGRTEAFF. CDR3 nucleotide sequence: TGTGCCAGCAGCTTAAGGACAGGGGGCCGGACTGAAGCTTTCTTT.

The chain uses TRBV11-2 and TRBJ2-3; tentatively, D is TRBD2 (5 bases). V gave up 0 bases and J gave up 2 bases, with 12 bases separating them. The CDR3 sequence is 16 residues long. Germline values: CDR1 SGHAT, CDR2 FQNNGV. CDR3 residues: CASSLEPTIDTDTQYF. DNA for the CDR3: TGTGCCAGCAGCTTAGAACCGACTATAGACACAGATACGCAGTATTTT.